The 13 T cell receptor beta chains below come from one sample, sequenced in a study of blood T cell repertoires in COVID-19. TCRdb's copy holds only in-frame clones and misses some; the assay was immunoSEQ multiplex PCR. The sample has about 210,000 clones, around 80% seen once; the top ten hold about 10%. Sequencing was carried out using peripheral blood. Receptor source: a woman older than 75 with COVID-19, enrolled during active disease.

The chain couples TRBV6-5 to TRBJ2-5; D gene unclear. Trimming left V 6 bases short and J 4 bases short, with 15 bases between. Germline-derived CDR1 and CDR2 are MNHEY and SVGAGI. There are 14 residues in the CDR3. The CDR3 DNA reads as TGTGCCAGCAGAGTCGTGTCGGTTGGAGAGACCCAGTACTTC. Translation: CASRVVSVGETQYF.

A word on this clone: The sample contains more than one DNA sequence encoding this CDR3. V usage is TRBV5-1 and J usage is TRBJ1-2, with D perhaps TRBD1 (5 bases). CDR3 length equals 13 residues. Germline loops: CDR1 SGHRS, CDR2 YFSETQ. V lost 0 bases and J lost 5, with 8 bases in between. CDR3 coding DNA: TGCGCCAGCAGCTTGGGACAGACTTATGGCTACACCTTC. This sequence encodes CASSLGQTYGYTF.

The genes are TRBV7-2 and TRBJ2-1; TRBD1 agrees at 8 bases. The ends lost 2 bases at V and 7 bases at J; junction bases unmatched: 7. The V gene's germline CDR1 is SGHTA and CDR2 FQGNSA. The CDR3 runs to 15 residues. This CDR3 is CASSLLGQGSNEQFF. The CDR3 DNA reads as TGTGCCAGCAGCTTACTAGGACAGGGTTCTAATGAGCAGTTCTTC.

The chain combines TRBV5-1 with TRBJ2-4; 12 bases map to TRBD2. The junction had 3 bases not matched to a gene; V was cut back by 4 bases and J by 7 bases. Germline V gene data show CDR1 as SGHRS and CDR2 as YFSETQ. The CDR3 is 14 residues long. The CDR3 spells CASSPLAGGNIQYF. DNA of the CDR3: TGCGCCAGCAGCCCCCTAGCGGGGGGGAACATTCAGTACTTC. The whole variable domain, filled in from reference TRBV5-1 and TRBJ2-4, reads KAGVTQTPRYLIKTRGQQVTLSCSPISGHRSVSWYQQTPGQGLQFLFEYFSETQRNKGNFPGRFSGRQFSNSRSEMNVSTLELGDSALYLCASSPLAGGNIQYFGAGTRLSVL.

The chain couples TRBV10-3 to TRBJ2-5; a possible D gene is TRBD1 (5 bases). V was shortened by 5 bases and J by 5 bases, with 21 bases between the two germline ends. Germline-derived CDR1 and CDR2 are ENHRY and SYGVKD. The CDR3 extends over 16 amino acids. The CDR3 here is CAISRGSGPAGETQYF. The CDR3 nucleotides are TGTGCCATCAGTAGGGGCTCAGGTCCGGCTGGGGAGACCCAGTACTTC.

This clone was seen a single time. This rearrangement joins TRBV6-1 to TRBJ2-5; 7 bases are a match to TRBD1. The CDR3 is 15 residues long. V gave up 6 bases and J gave up 2 bases; unmatched junction bases: 9. Germline V gene data show CDR1 as MNHNS and CDR2 as SASEGT. CDR3 bases: TGTGCCAGCAGCAGATTCCCGGGACAGCAAGAGACCCAGTACTTC. Encoded protein: CASSRFPGQQETQYF.

The chain uses TRBV11-2 and TRBJ2-2; D is perhaps TRBD2 (6 bases). Trimming pared 1 base from V and 0 bases from J, leaving 6 bases between. Per the germline V gene, CDR1 is SGHAT and CDR2 is FQNNGV. CDR3 size: 15 residues. The CDR3 DNA is TGTGCCAGCAGCTTAGGGACTACGAACACCGGGGAGCTGTTTTTT. Its protein product is CASSLGTTNTGELFF.

The chain uses TRBV2 and TRBJ2-1; D perhaps matches TRBD2 (5 bases). Germline-derived CDR1 and CDR2 are SNHLY and FYNNEI. This CDR3 contains 15 residues. The ends were cut back, 3 bases at V and 8 bases at J, with 17 bases in the middle. The CDR3 region is CASSELPGLGDEQFF. The CDR3 DNA follows: TGTGCCAGCAGTGAGCTCCCCGGACTCGGAGATGAGCAGTTCTTC.

The CDR3 here is CASSQDPLAGLNEQFF. The CDR3 region has the DNA TGTGCCAGCAGCCAAGATCCACTAGCGGGGCTTAATGAGCAGTTCTTC. The chain uses TRBV3-1 (or the pseudogene TRBV3-2) and TRBJ2-1; 10 bases fit TRBD2. Germline V gene sequence: CDR1 LGHDT, CDR2 YNNKEL (reference sequence). The CDR3 consists of 16 residues. J was trimmed by 7 bases and V by 0 bases; bases with no gene match: 6.

This clone appeared a few times. The junction and the germline gene differ at one end; a read error may be behind it. V gene TRBV6-5 combines with J gene TRBJ2-3; the match to TRBD2 covers 7 bases. The CDR3 has 13 residues. Germline V gene lookup returns CDR1 MNHEY and CDR2 SVGAGI. CDR3 coding DNA: TGTGCCAGCAGTTACTCGAGCGGGGCCGCAGGAAGTTTT. This translates into CASSYSSGAAGSF.

The rearrangement uses TRBV3-1 (or the pseudogene TRBV3-2) and TRBJ1-6; no clear D. Germline loops: CDR1 LGHDT, CDR2 YNNKEL (reference sequence). Trimming took off 1 base at V and 9 bases at J, with 16 bases between the two ends. This CDR3 has 16 amino acids. CDR3 sequence reads: CASSQGGPQTGSPLHF. CDR3 nucleotide sequence: TGTGCCAGCAGCCAAGGAGGGCCTCAAACGGGTTCACCCCTCCACTTT.

The V call is TRBV6-5, the J call TRBJ1-1; 7 bases fit TRBD1. The CDR3 spans 14 residues. The trim removed 2 bases at V and 4 bases at J, leaving 4 bases unmatched. Germline CDR1 reads MNHEY; CDR2 reads SVGAGI. The CDR3 nucleotides are TGTGCCAGCAGTTACACAGGGGTAGGCACTGAAGCTTTCTTT. As protein: CASSYTGVGTEAFF.

The chain is built from TRBV5-1 and TRBJ2-1, with 7 bases aligning to TRBD1. Germline assignment: CDR1 SGHRS and CDR2 YFSETQ. The J segment lost 8 bases and the V segment lost 0 bases, leaving 8 bases of the junction unmatched. The CDR3 length is 15 residues. The CDR3 here is CASSLEGSGGYEQFF. CDR3 coding DNA: TGCGCCAGCAGCTTGGAAGGGTCAGGGGGTTATGAGCAGTTCTTC.